The 22 T cell receptor beta chains reported below all come from one sample, sequenced in a study of shared clonotypes between healthy human individuals (dated by TCRdb to the early 2020s). Receptor libraries were prepared by the immunoSEQ multiplex PCR assay. Drawn from immuneACCESS, this table holds only the in-frame rearrangements with V and J called that TCRdb kept. Clones are partly lost; checked studies trace under half to an unresolved V gene and leave the rest unexplained. This sample holds about 120,000 clones; approximately 70% were observed only once. The leading ten clones occupy about 23% of the sample. Material: memory CD8+ T cells sorted from blood. The intended sense of this specimen's cell subset or site label: CD45RO+ cells pooled with CCR7-negative TemRA cells. The receptors derive from a woman under 40 in good health.

This chain connects TRBV23-1 to TRBJ2-6; D gene uncertain. TRBV23-1 is an ORF, with its function uncertain. This CDR3 spans 17 amino acids. V was trimmed by 5 bases and J by 5 bases, leaving 19 bases between them. The CDR3, as DNA: TGCGCCAGCAGTACCCAGATGCAACAAAGTCGGGCCAACGTCCTGACTTTC. Protein sequence: CASSTQMQQSRANVLTF.

V is TRBV6-4 and J is TRBJ2-3, with 11 positions matching TRBD2. This CDR3 has 15 amino acids. Trimming removed 3 bases from V and 4 bases from J; junction bases left unmatched: 3. The V gene's germline CDR1 is MRHNA and CDR2 SNTAGT. The CDR3 spells CASSELAGVADTQYF. CDR3 DNA sequence: TGTGCCAGCAGTGAACTAGCGGGAGTAGCAGATACGCAGTATTTT.

This chain links TRBV6-1 with TRBJ1-3; D is unresolved. The CDR3 sequence is 15 residues long. V lost 8 bases and J lost 2, with 16 bases in between. Per germline, CDR1 MNHNS and CDR2 SASEGT. The CDR3 DNA reads as TGTGCCAGCTCCCTTGTCGGGGAAGCTGGAAACACCATATATTTT. Its translation is CASSLVGEAGNTIYF.

The rearrangement links TRBV4-1 to TRBJ2-2; D is unresolved. The CDR3 totals 13 residues. Trimming took off 0 bases at V and 7 bases at J, with 6 bases between the two ends. Germline V lookup: CDR1 MGHRA, CDR2 YSYEKL. The CDR3 DNA reads as TGCGCCAGCAGCCAAGATAATAGCGGGGAGCTGTTTTTT. Protein: CASSQDNSGELFF.

This chain uses TRBV25-1 with TRBJ2-6; D is undetermined. V gave up 4 bases and J gave up 4 bases, with 11 bases separating them. CDR1 is MGHDK and CDR2 is SYGVNS in the germline V gene. The CDR3 is made up of 15 amino acids. CDR3 loop: CASSVTSLGANVLTF. CDR3 DNA sequence: TGTGCCAGCAGTGTAACATCTCTCGGGGCCAACGTCCTGACTTTC.

V and J are TRBV10-3 and TRBJ1-4; D remains ambiguous. Trimming removed 10 bases from V and 8 bases from J, with 20 bases in between. The length of the CDR3 is 14 residues. Germline CDR1 is ENHRY and CDR2 is SYGVKD. In nucleotides, the CDR3 is TGTGCCACCACGGCGGGGTGGTATCCGGAAAAACTGTTTTTT. It is translated as CATTAGWYPEKLFF.

The V call is TRBV7-9, the J call TRBJ2-2; D is uncertain. Germline V lookup: CDR1 SEHNR, CDR2 FQNEAQ (reference sequence). Deletions cut 0 bases from V and 5 bases from J, with 7 bases between. CDR3 length equals 14 residues. The CDR3 nucleotides are TGTGCCAGCAGCTTAGCCGGTAGAACCGGGGAGCTGTTTTTT. This gives the protein CASSLAGRTGELFF. Drawing the rest from reference TRBV7-9 and TRBJ2-2, the complete variable domain is DTGVSQNPRHKITKRGQNVTFRCDPISEHNRLYWYRQTLGQGPEFLTYFQNEAQLEKSRLLSDRFSAERPKGSFSTLEIQRTEQGDSAMYLCASSLAGRTGELFFGEGSRLTVL.

The DNA for the CDR3 is TGCAGCGTTGTGCACCGCCCTCTGCGTGGCTACACCTTC. Protein product: CSVVHRPLRGYTF. This chain joins TRBV29-1 and TRBJ1-2; D gene ambiguous. The germline V gene encodes CDR1 SQVTM and CDR2 ANQGSEA. The ends were cut back, 4 bases at V and 7 bases at J, with 16 bases in the middle. The length of the CDR3 is 13 residues.

The chain employs TRBV6-5 and TRBJ2-7, with D maybe TRBD2 (7 bases). The CDR3 extends over 14 amino acids. Germline-derived CDR1 and CDR2 are MNHEY and SVGAGI. Trimming took off 2 bases at V and 4 bases at J, with 12 bases between the two ends. This chain's CDR3 is CASSYGGRGYEQYF. The CDR3 DNA reads TGTGCCAGCAGTTACGGGGGGAGGGGGTACGAGCAGTACTTC.

This clone was found a few times. The rearrangement joins TRBV19 to TRBJ1-1, with a weak D call TRBD1 (5 bases). CDR3 length: 17 residues. V shed 3 bases and J shed 0 bases, with 17 bases lying between them. CDR1 and CDR2 (germline): LNHDA, SQIVND (reference sequence). The CDR3 here is CASSIWDYWGMNTEAFF. As DNA, the CDR3 is TGTGCCAGTAGTATCTGGGACTATTGGGGGATGAACACTGAAGCTTTCTTT.

The sample holds a few counts of this clone. The V and J genes are TRBV25-1 and TRBJ2-1; D is possibly TRBD2 (7 bases). The V gene lost 7 bases and the J gene lost 7 bases, with 20 bases spanning the gap. CDR3 length equals 15 residues. Per germline, CDR1 MGHDK and CDR2 SYGVNS. This chain's CDR3 is CASTPGGGGRNEQFF. Written as DNA, the CDR3 is TGTGCCAGCACCCCCGGGGGCGGGGGTCGGAATGAGCAGTTCTTC.

This clone was counted between two and nine times. The chain couples TRBV2 to TRBJ1-6, with D tentatively TRBD1 (6 bases). V was cut by 6 bases and J by 6 bases, with 18 bases left in between. The CDR3 has 16 amino acids. Germline loops: CDR1 SNHLY, CDR2 FYNNEI. This CDR3 reads CASRMDSRLLNSPLHF. DNA for the CDR3: TGTGCCAGCAGGATGGACAGCCGGCTCCTTAATTCACCCCTCCACTTT.

This chain uses TRBV28 with TRBJ2-1; 9 bases match TRBD2. CDR1 and CDR2 (germline): MDHEN, SYDVKM. This CDR3 is built from 16 residues. The ends lost 3 bases at V and 1 base at J; junction bases unmatched: 4. The DNA for the CDR3 is TGTGCCAGCAGTTTGGGGACTAGCCGTTCCTACAATGAGCAGTTCTTC. This gives the protein CASSLGTSRSYNEQFF.

This clone was counted at least ten times. The chain carries TRBV11-2 and TRBJ2-1, with a tentative D call TRBD1 (5 bases). V lost 2 bases to trimming and J lost 4 bases, with 6 bases between them. CDR3 length: 13 amino acids. CDR1 is SGHAT and CDR2 is FQNNGV in the germline V gene. The CDR3 loop is CASSLPGYNEQFF. DNA for the CDR3: TGTGCCAGCAGCTTACCAGGGTACAATGAGCAGTTCTTC.

The J gene is TRBJ1-2, the V gene TRBV9, with 7 bases aligning to TRBD1. Germline values: CDR1 SGDLS, CDR2 YYNGEE. V lost 0 bases and J lost 4; bases outside the gene matches: 9. The CDR3 length is 16 residues. This CDR3 reads CASSVEGGGYPYGYTF. The CDR3 DNA reads TGTGCCAGCAGCGTAGAAGGAGGGGGCTACCCCTATGGCTACACCTTC. Together with reference TRBV9 and TRBJ1-2, the CDR3 gives the full variable domain: DSGVTQTPKHLITATGQRVTLRCSPRSGDLSVYWYQQSLDQGLQFLIQYYNGEERAKGNILERFSAQQFPDLHSELNLSSLELGDSALYFCASSVEGGGYPYGYTFGSGTRLTVV.

The chain combines TRBV5-1 with TRBJ2-1, with D unresolved. Trimming cost V 7 bases and J 3 bases, with 17 bases left between them. CDR1 and CDR2 (germline): SGHRS, YFSETQ. The CDR3 contains 15 residues. CDR3 protein: CASQPPGSGYNEQFF. For the CDR3, the DNA is TGCGCCAGCCAACCGCCAGGTTCTGGCTACAATGAGCAGTTCTTC.

V gene TRBV4-1 combines with J gene TRBJ2-1, with 9 bases aligning to TRBD2. The CDR3 runs to 21 residues. Germline CDR1 MGHRA, CDR2 YSYEKL. V trimming: 0 bases; J trimming: 2 bases; junction bases outside the gene matches: 17. CDR3 amino acids: CASSQEGISGSLAPTYNEQFF. CDR3 nucleotide sequence: TGCGCCAGCAGCCAAGAGGGAATTAGCGGGAGTTTGGCGCCAACCTACAATGAGCAGTTCTTC.

This clone was seen repeatedly, ten times or more. The chain carries TRBV6-1 and TRBJ2-5; D is unresolved. The CDR3 covers 16 residues. The germline V gene encodes CDR1 MNHNS and CDR2 SASEGT. Trimming took off 1 base at V and 0 bases at J, with 12 bases between the two ends. The CDR3: CASSEVLLRYQETQYF. In DNA, the CDR3 is TGTGCCAGCAGTGAAGTGTTGCTGCGTTACCAAGAGACCCAGTACTTC.

There are many counts of this clone. The J gene is TRBJ2-7, the V gene TRBV28; D gene unclear. Trimming left V 2 bases short and J 0 bases short, with 5 bases between. The CDR3 covers 13 residues. In germline, CDR1 is MDHEN, CDR2 SYDVKM. CDR3 sequence (DNA): TGTGCCAGCAGTTTACACAGCTCCTACGAGCAGTACTTC. Its protein is CASSLHSSYEQYF. Combining the CDR3 with reference TRBV28 and TRBJ2-7 gives the whole variable domain DVKVTQSSRYLVKRTGEKVFLECVQDMDHENMFWYRQDPGLGLRLIYFSYDVKMKEKGDIPEGYSVSREKKERFSLILESASTNQTSMYLCASSLHSSYEQYFGPGTRLTVT.

In this sample, this clone turned up once. J is TRBJ2-5 and V is TRBV25-1, with TRBD1 identical over 7 bases. With V trimmed by 6 bases and J by 4 bases, 8 bases remained unmatched. This CDR3 contains 14 residues. Germline CDR1 is MGHDK and CDR2 is SYGVNS. The DNA of the CDR3 is TGTGCCAGCAGCTCGACAGGGCAGGGAGAGACCCAGTACTTC. Encoded protein: CASSSTGQGETQYF. The complete variable domain, with remaining parts taken from reference TRBV25-1 and TRBJ2-5, reads EADIYQTPRYLVIGTGKKITLECSQTMGHDKMYWYQQDPGMELHLIHYSYGVNSTEKGDLSSESTVSRIRTEHFPLTLESARPSHTSQYLCASSSTGQGETQYFGPGTRLLVL.

The chain employs TRBV19 and TRBJ2-7; D may be TRBD2 (6 bases). Germline V CDR1 and CDR2: LNHDA, SQIVND (reference sequence). The CDR3 consists of 15 residues. V lost 0 bases and J lost 1, with 10 bases in between. CDR3 loop: CASSIEEGRSYEQYF. The CDR3 DNA follows: TGTGCCAGTAGTATAGAGGAGGGACGATCCTACGAGCAGTACTTC. Using reference TRBV19 and TRBJ2-7 for the parts outside the CDR3, the full variable domain is DGGITQSPKYLFRKEGQNVTLSCEQNLNHDAMYWYRQDPGQGLRLIYYSQIVNDFQKGDIAEGYSVSREKKESFPLTVTSAQKNPTAFYLCASSIEEGRSYEQYFGPGTRLTVT.

This sequence joins TRBV27 and TRBJ2-2; tentatively, D is TRBD1 (6 bases). Trimming removed 5 bases from V and 5 bases from J, with 9 bases in between. Germline loops: CDR1 MNHEY, CDR2 SMNVEV (reference sequence). This CDR3 has 13 amino acids. The CDR3 region has the DNA TGTGCCAGCAGTGTAGGGGGAACCGGGGAGCTGTTTTTT. It encodes CASSVGGTGELFF.